This T cell receptor beta chain was obtained from a study of T cell changes during pregnancy in multiple sclerosis. V lost 5 bases, J lost 0 bases, and 3 bases stayed unmatched. This CDR3 is built from 14 residues. In germline, CDR1 is SEHNR, CDR2 FQNEAQ (reference sequence). Data came from immunoSEQ multiplex PCR; TCRdb stores just in-frame clones and leaves some out. Counted here are about 48,000 clones, 88% occurring once; the ten biggest clones make up 1% to 1.5%. The TCR originated in a female donor with multiple sclerosis, enrolled in a pregnancy study. The V and J genes are TRBV7-9 and TRBJ1-2, with TRBD1 matching 7 bases. The source material was CD4+ T cells from peripheral blood mononuclear cells, sampled in the second trimester of pregnancy. DNA for the CDR3: TGTGCCAGCAGCGGGACAGATTCTAACTATGGCTACACCTTC. Translated: CASSGTDSNYGYTF.